Listed here are 14 T cell receptor beta chains from one sample, sequenced in a study of control samples from healthy donors and cancer patients. Method: immunoSEQ multiplex PCR; TCRdb's copy keeps in-frame clones and lacks some. This sample has fewer than 200,000 clones, with more than 90% found just once. Source material: blood. Receptors were obtained from a man aged 25-40 years in good health.

The CDR3 here is CASSQGPGRSTEAFF. DNA of the CDR3: TGCGCCAGCAGCCAAGGGCCGGGGAGGAGCACTGAAGCTTTCTTT. The chain joins TRBV4-3 to TRBJ1-1; D is unclear. Germline V CDR1 and CDR2: LGHNA, YSLEER. The ends were cut back, 1 base at V and 4 bases at J, with 13 bases in the middle. This CDR3 is 15 amino acids long.

This sequence joins TRBV4-1 and TRBJ1-2; D gene uncertain. Trimming removed 0 bases from V and 0 bases from J, with 2 bases in between. CDR3 size: 13 residues. Germline V gives CDR1 MGHRA, CDR2 YSYEKL. The CDR3 DNA reads as TGCGCCAGCAGCCAAGAGCCTAACTATGGCTACACCTTC. Protein: CASSQEPNYGYTF.

V usage is TRBV6-5 and J usage is TRBJ2-5, with D tentatively TRBD2 (6 bases). The CDR3 is 15 residues long. The V gene's germline CDR1 is MNHEY and CDR2 SVGAGI. Trimming took 6 bases from V and 5 from J, leaving 19 bases between them. The CDR3 spells CASRPRWGVHETQYF. DNA of the CDR3: TGTGCCAGCAGACCAAGGTGGGGGGTTCACGAGACCCAGTACTTC.

The chain recombines TRBV27 with TRBJ1-2, with D perhaps TRBD1 (5 bases). The CDR3 sequence is 16 residues long. Germline assignment: CDR1 MNHEY and CDR2 SMNVEV (reference sequence). V lost 6 bases, J lost 0 bases, and 17 bases lay in between. CDR3 DNA sequence: TGTGCCAGCAGCAATTACCCCCCGACAGCTAACTATGGCTACACCTTC. Its translation: CASSNYPPTANYGYTF.

With regard to this clone: Other DNA sequences of this sample code for an identical CDR3. The chain employs TRBV12-3 or TRBV12-4 and TRBJ1-1, with D unclear. The CDR3 totals 13 residues. V gave up 2 bases and J gave up 0 bases, with 4 bases separating them. CDR3 DNA sequence: TGTGCCAGCAGTTTAAGGCTGAACACTGAAGCTTTCTTT. Translation: CASSLRLNTEAFF.

This sequence joins TRBV7-9 and TRBJ2-1; D call uncertain. This CDR3 has 13 residues. CDR1 and CDR2 from the germline V gene are SEHNR and FQNEAQ (reference sequence). Trimming shortened V by 6 bases and J by 5 bases, and 11 bases separated the two germline ends. The CDR3 region has the DNA TGTGCCAGCAGGAAGCTAGGAGACAATGAGCAGTTCTTC. This sequence encodes CASRKLGDNEQFF. The variable domain in full, completed from reference TRBV7-9 and TRBJ2-1, reads DTGVSQNPRHKITKRGQNVTFRCDPISEHNRLYWYRQTLGQGPEFLTYFQNEAQLEKSRLLSDRFSAERPKGSFSTLEIQRTEQGDSAMYLCASRKLGDNEQFFGPGTRLTVL.

The V call is TRBV5-1, the J call TRBJ2-7, with D possibly being TRBD2 (6 bases). The V end lost 4 bases, the J end lost 2 bases, and 16 bases lay between the germline ends. The CDR3 has 15 amino acids. Germline-derived CDR1 and CDR2 are SGHRS and YFSETQ. CDR3 region: CASSLDGGAAYEQYF. CDR3 in DNA: TGCGCCAGCAGCCTGGACGGAGGGGCGGCCTACGAGCAGTACTTC.

The chain is built from TRBV5-6 and TRBJ1-4; D is perhaps TRBD1 (6 bases). The V end lost 0 bases, the J end lost 5 bases, and 11 bases lay between the germline ends. The CDR3 is 15 residues long. CDR1 SGHDT and CDR2 YYEEEE come from the germline V gene. CDR3: CASSLARTDNEKLFF. In DNA form, the CDR3 reads TGTGCCAGCAGCTTGGCCAGGACAGACAATGAAAAACTGTTTTTT.

The chain recombines TRBV19 with TRBJ1-2; D perhaps matches TRBD1 (6 bases). From germline, CDR1 is LNHDA and CDR2 SQIVND (reference sequence). The V end was cut by 7 bases, the J end by 1 base, with 16 bases between. The CDR3 has 15 amino acids. The chain's CDR3 is CASNEDSTHNYGYTF. DNA of the CDR3: TGTGCCAGTAACGAGGACAGTACGCATAACTATGGCTACACCTTC.

V is TRBV18 and J is TRBJ1-2; 7 nucleotides match TRBD1. Per the germline V gene, CDR1 is KGHSH and CDR2 is LQKENI. This CDR3 comprises 14 residues. V shed 4 bases and J 2 bases; nucleotides not matched to a gene: 4. DNA for the CDR3: TGTGCCAGCTCACTCCAACAGGGGAACTATGGCTACACCTTC. This encodes CASSLQQGNYGYTF.

As DNA, the CDR3 is TGTGCCAGCAGGAGGGTTAGCGGATACACAGATACGCAGTATTTT. The encoded protein is CASRRVSGYTDTQYF. The chain links TRBV2 to TRBJ2-3, with D possibly being TRBD2 (6 bases). From germline, CDR1 is SNHLY and CDR2 FYNNEI. The germline V and J ends were trimmed by 6 bases and 2 bases, with 15 bases remaining between them. This CDR3 is 15 amino acids long. Together with reference TRBV2 and TRBJ2-3, the CDR3 gives the full variable domain: EPEVTQTPSHQVTQMGQEVILRCVPISNHLYFYWYRQILGQKVEFLVSFYNNEISEKSEIFDDQFSVERPDGSNFTLKIRSTKLEDSAMYFCASRRVSGYTDTQYFGPGTRLTVL.

This chain connects TRBV7-3 to TRBJ2-1; 9 bases are a match to TRBD2. This CDR3 has 15 residues. The junction had 5 bases not matched to a gene; V was cut back by 1 base and J by 7 bases. Per germline, CDR1 SGHTA and CDR2 FQGTGA. The CDR3 sequence: CASSLMAGGGNEQFF. CDR3 bases: TGTGCCAGCAGCTTAATGGCGGGAGGGGGTAATGAGCAGTTCTTC.

This rearrangement joins TRBV10-3 to TRBJ2-7; no reliable D call. The CDR3 consists of 13 residues. Germline CDR1 is ENHRY and CDR2 is SYGVKD. Trimming stripped 7 bases from V and 0 bases from J, with 10 bases between. CDR3 coding DNA: TGTGCCATCAAAGCGTCTAGCTCCTACGAGCAGTACTTC. Encoded protein: CAIKASSSYEQYF.

The CDR3 coding sequence is TGTGCCAGCAGCTTAGAGACAGGCCCTAACTATGGCTACACCTTC. It translates to CASSLETGPNYGYTF. The chain joins TRBV7-9 to TRBJ1-2, with D perhaps TRBD1 (6 bases). The CDR3 consists of 15 residues. The V gene lost 1 base and the J gene lost 0 bases, with 9 bases spanning the gap. Germline loops: CDR1 SEHNR, CDR2 FQNEAQ (reference sequence). Full variable domain (outside the CDR3, taken from reference TRBV7-9 and TRBJ1-2): DTGVSQNPRHKITKRGQNVTFRCDPISEHNRLYWYRQTLGQGPEFLTYFQNEAQLEKSRLLSDRFSAERPKGSFSTLEIQRTEQGDSAMYLCASSLETGPNYGYTFGSGTRLTVV.